Below are 21 T cell receptor beta chains sequenced from a single sample in a study of early T cells in non-severe SARS-CoV-2 infection. TCRdb itself ran the 5' RACE reads through MiXCR, one entry per CDR3 protein. The table lists 100,000 to 150,000 distinct CDR3 sequences, under 15% of them singletons, with around a fifth in the top ten. Sequencing input: whole blood. The source of these receptors is an adult who was a healthcare worker with PCR-confirmed SARS-CoV-2 infection or an uninfected control (not recorded which).

The CDR3, as DNA: TGTGCCAGCAGCCCTGGCCAGACTTATTACAATGAGCAGTTCTTC. As protein: CASSPGQTYYNEQFF. This chain connects TRBV7-2 to TRBJ2-1; D remains ambiguous. The CDR3 length is 15 residues. Germline assignment: CDR1 SGHTA and CDR2 FQGNSA. V was clipped by 5 bases and J by 4 bases, with 15 bases between them.

The chain links TRBV7-9 to TRBJ2-5; 10 bases are a match to TRBD2. The CDR3 covers 15 residues. The germline V gene has CDR1 SEHNR and CDR2 FQNEAQ (reference sequence). The trim removed 4 bases at V and 0 bases at J, leaving 2 bases unmatched. This CDR3 reads CASSSSGGNQETQYF. The CDR3 coding sequence is TGTGCCAGCAGCTCTAGCGGGGGAAACCAAGAGACCCAGTACTTC. The complete variable domain, with remaining parts taken from reference TRBV7-9 and TRBJ2-5, reads DTGVSQNPRHKITKRGQNVTFRCDPISEHNRLYWYRQTLGQGPEFLTYFQNEAQLEKSRLLSDRFSAERPKGSFSTLEIQRTEQGDSAMYLCASSSSGGNQETQYFGPGTRLLVL.

This sequence joins TRBV6-2 or TRBV6-3 and TRBJ1-1; D is uncertain. The CDR3 has 14 amino acids. Germline CDR1 is MNHEY and CDR2 is SVGEGT. V lost 6 bases and J 1 base, leaving 12 bases between the germline ends. CDR3 region: CASSNIRGNTEAFF. The CDR3 DNA reads TGTGCCAGCAGCAATATCCGGGGGAACACTGAAGCTTTCTTT.

This clonotype was recorded a few times. The chain links TRBV19 to TRBJ1-5; 7 nucleotides match TRBD1. V lost 3 bases, J lost 16 bases, and 9 bases stayed unmatched. Germline V gives CDR1 LNHDA, CDR2 SQIVND (reference sequence). This CDR3 region has 12 residues. In DNA form, the CDR3 reads TGTGCCAGTAGTATTCTTCCGGGACAGTTCCATTTT. Translation: CASSILPGQFHF.

This clonotype turned up a few times. This chain connects TRBV6-1 to TRBJ2-3; D is unresolved. The length of the CDR3 is 15 residues. The V end was cut by 4 bases, the J end by 0 bases, with 11 bases between. Looked up from germline, CDR1 is MNHNS and CDR2 is SASEGT. Here the CDR3 reads CASSGLDPSTDTQYF. The CDR3 nucleotides read TGTGCCAGCAGTGGCCTCGACCCTAGCACAGATACGCAGTATTTT.

This clonotype came up a few times. V and J are TRBV7-9 and TRBJ1-1; unclear D gene. Germline CDR1 reads SEHNR; CDR2 reads FQNEAQ (reference sequence). This CDR3 contains 12 residues. V lost 5 bases and J 5 bases, leaving 9 bases between the germline ends. The CDR3 sequence: CASSAGLTEAFF. As DNA, the CDR3 is TGTGCCAGCAGCGCCGGACTGACTGAAGCTTTCTTT. The full variable domain, with the rest looked up from reference TRBV7-9 and TRBJ1-1, is DTGVSQNPRHKITKRGQNVTFRCDPISEHNRLYWYRQTLGQGPEFLTYFQNEAQLEKSRLLSDRFSAERPKGSFSTLEIQRTEQGDSAMYLCASSAGLTEAFFGQGTRLTVV.

The chain joins TRBV29-1 to TRBJ2-3; 10 bases line up with TRBD1. Germline V gene sequence: CDR1 SQVTM, CDR2 ANQGSEA. The CDR3 consists of 14 residues. V was clipped by 3 bases and J by 4 bases; unmatched bases: 4. The CDR3 sequence is CSVEDRGFADTQYF. CDR3 bases: TGCAGCGTTGAGGACAGGGGGTTCGCAGATACGCAGTATTTT.

The sample holds a few counts of this clonotype. The chain uses TRBV3-1 and TRBJ2-1; D gene uncertain. The V gene lost 8 bases and the J gene lost 2 bases, with 19 bases spanning the gap. The CDR3 runs 16 residues. Per the germline V gene, CDR1 is LGHDT and CDR2 is YNNKEL (reference sequence). Written as DNA, the CDR3 is TGTGCCAGCTCTTTCGCCAGACGTCTCCCCTACAATGAGCAGTTCTTC. Protein product: CASSFARRLPYNEQFF.

This clonotype occurred many times. The V gene is TRBV20-1, the J gene TRBJ2-1, with TRBD2 matching over 10 bases. The length of the CDR3 is 16 residues. Losses at the gene ends were 5 bases for V and 2 bases for J; bases not matched to a gene: 9. Per germline, CDR1 DFQATT and CDR2 SNEGSKA (reference sequence). This CDR3 is CSADSSGGNTYNEQFF. The CDR3 coding sequence is TGCAGTGCTGATTCTAGCGGGGGTAATACCTACAATGAGCAGTTCTTC.

The J gene is TRBJ1-3, the V gene TRBV5-1; no definite D call. Deletions cut 0 bases from V and 4 bases from J, with 11 bases between. This CDR3 comprises 15 residues. Germline V lookup: CDR1 SGHRS, CDR2 YFSETQ. The CDR3 nucleotides are TGCGCCAGCAGCTTGGGGAGTGGGATCGGAAACACCATATATTTT. Translation: CASSLGSGIGNTIYF.

This clonotype was counted many times. The CDR3 sequence is CASSSDRNSPLHF. The CDR3 coding sequence is TGTGCCAGCTCATCCGACAGAAATTCACCCCTCCACTTT. The chain uses TRBV18 and TRBJ1-6; D perhaps matches TRBD1 (5 bases). Between the trimmed V and J ends, which lost 5 bases and 7 bases, there was a span of 9 bases. The germline gives CDR1 KGHSH, CDR2 LQKENI. This CDR3 is built from 13 residues.

V usage is TRBV29-1 and J usage is TRBJ1-2, with 8 bases fitting TRBD1. Germline CDR1 is SQVTM and CDR2 is ANQGSEA. The CDR3 runs to 12 residues. The V and J ends lost 6 bases and 8 bases, in that order; junction bases with no gene match: 8. CDR3 coding DNA: TGCAGCGTAAAAGGGACAGGAGAGGGCTACACCTTC. As protein: CSVKGTGEGYTF.

This clonotype has a handful of counts. J is TRBJ1-1 and V is TRBV30; D unresolved. The CDR3 has 12 amino acids. Germline V gene lookup returns CDR1 GTSNPN and CDR2 SVGIG (reference sequence). V gave up 4 bases and J gave up 9 bases, with 15 bases separating them. CDR3 sequence (DNA): TGTGCCTGGACCCCGGGCCCCACGCAAGCTTTCTTT. It encodes CAWTPGPTQAFF.

A word on this clonotype: A read error may produce the germline difference seen at one junction end. This chain links TRBV27 with TRBJ2-5; D gene unclear. The CDR3 covers 13 residues. The germline gives CDR1 MNHEY, CDR2 SMNVEV (reference sequence). The CDR3 is CACSFTAQETQYF. CDR3 coding DNA: TGTGCCTGCAGTTTCACTGCACAAGAGACCCAGTACTTC.

This clonotype was seen more than once but under ten times. The rearrangement links TRBV30 to TRBJ2-3; possible D gene TRBD2, 6 bases. This CDR3 has 15 amino acids. The germline gives CDR1 GTSNPN, CDR2 SVGIG (reference sequence). Trimming pared 0 bases from V and 2 bases from J, leaving 12 bases between. CDR3 nucleotides: TGTGCCTGGAGTGTAGCAGCGGGTAACACAGATACGCAGTATTTT. Its translation: CAWSVAAGNTDTQYF.

This clonotype occurred many times. The chain is built from TRBV3-1 and TRBJ1-1; TRBD1 matches 7 bases. The germline gives CDR1 LGHDT, CDR2 YNNKEL (reference sequence). The CDR3 loop spans 15 amino acids. The ends lost 4 bases at V and 5 bases at J; junction bases unmatched: 10. In DNA form, the CDR3 reads TGTGCCAGCAGCCTGAGAAGACAGGGCGGGACTGAAGCTTTCTTT. Translation gives CASSLRRQGGTEAFF. Full variable domain (remainder filled in from reference TRBV3-1 and TRBJ1-1): DTAVSQTPKYLVTQMGNDKSIKCEQNLGHDTMYWYKQDSKKFLKIMFSYNNKELIINETVPNRFSPKSPDKAHLNLHINSLELGDSAVYFCASSLRRQGGTEAFFGQGTRLTVV.

V and J are TRBV15 and TRBJ2-1; D may be TRBD1 or TRBD2 (6 bases each). Trimming took off 0 bases at V and 9 bases at J, with 18 bases between the two ends. Germline V CDR1 and CDR2: LNHNV, YYDKDF (reference sequence). CDR3 length: 16 residues. The chain's CDR3 is CATSRDQVGGSAEQFF. CDR3 coding DNA: TGTGCCACCAGCAGAGATCAGGTGGGGGGCTCGGCTGAGCAGTTCTTC.

The chain uses TRBV12-3 or TRBV12-4 and TRBJ2-7; D is perhaps TRBD2 (5 bases). This CDR3 is 10 amino acids long. Trimming removed 7 bases at V and 7 bases at J, with 8 bases between. CDR3 bases: TGTGCCAGCACTAGGGAGGAGCAGTACTTC. It encodes CASTREEQYF.

This chain joins TRBV12-3 or TRBV12-4 and TRBJ2-7, with 8 bases fitting TRBD2. After removal of 8 bases from V and 6 bases from J, the junction contained 9 bases not matched to a gene. CDR3 length: 13 residues. The CDR3 protein is CASSRRGVSEQYF. The CDR3 DNA reads TGTGCCAGCTCTCGGCGGGGGGTCTCCGAGCAGTACTTC.

This clonotype was recorded a few times. The rearrangement uses TRBV2 and TRBJ1-6, with a possible D match to TRBD1 (5 bases). The V end lost 8 bases, the J end lost 5 bases, and 13 bases lay between the germline ends. CDR3 length equals 14 residues. Germline values: CDR1 SNHLY, CDR2 FYNNEI. For the CDR3, the DNA is TGTGCCAGCGGGGGGTCCGCGGATAATTCACCCCTCCACTTT. Its translation is CASGGSADNSPLHF.

There are many counts of this clonotype. V usage is TRBV6-6 and J usage is TRBJ1-2; D possibly corresponds to TRBD1 (6 bases). Germline V gives CDR1 MNHNY, CDR2 SVGAGI (reference sequence). The CDR3 is 14 residues long. Trimming removed 6 bases from V and 2 bases from J, with 13 bases in between. The CDR3 sequence: CASSPGDFNYGYTF. Here the CDR3 DNA reads TGTGCCAGCAGCCCAGGGGATTTCAACTATGGCTACACCTTC.